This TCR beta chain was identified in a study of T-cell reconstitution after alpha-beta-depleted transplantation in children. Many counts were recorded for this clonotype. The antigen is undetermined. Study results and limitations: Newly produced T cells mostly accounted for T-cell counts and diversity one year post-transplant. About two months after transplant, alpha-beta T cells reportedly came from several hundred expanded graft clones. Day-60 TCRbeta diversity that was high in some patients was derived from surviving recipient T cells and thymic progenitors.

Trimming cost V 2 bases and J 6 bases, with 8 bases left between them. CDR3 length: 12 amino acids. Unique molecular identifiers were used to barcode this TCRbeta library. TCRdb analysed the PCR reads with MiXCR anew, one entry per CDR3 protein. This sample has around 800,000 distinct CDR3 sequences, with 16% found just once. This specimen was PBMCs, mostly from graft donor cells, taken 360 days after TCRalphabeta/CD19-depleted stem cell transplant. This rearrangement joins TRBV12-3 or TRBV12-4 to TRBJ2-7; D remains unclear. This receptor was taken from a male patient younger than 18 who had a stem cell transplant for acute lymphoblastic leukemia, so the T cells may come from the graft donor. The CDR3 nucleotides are TGTGCCAGCAGTTTACTAGAAACCGAGCAGTACTTC. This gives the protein CASSLLETEQYF.